These 27 T cell receptor beta chains originate from one sample sequenced in a study of cytomegalovirus exposure and HLA in healthy donors. The PCR made use of 60 Vbeta and 13 Jbeta primers. Generated by immunoSEQ multiplex PCR, the TCRdb table keeps only in-frame clones and is missing some. The data show 150,000 or so clones, around three quarters seen once. Sequenced sample: PBMCs. The receptors originated from a man in his forties or fifties in good health and CMV-seronegative.

This clone occurred once. The J gene is TRBJ1-5, the V gene TRBV5-1; D gene uncertain. CDR3 length equals 14 residues. Germline lookup yields CDR1 SGHRS and CDR2 YFSETQ. V shed 0 bases and J shed 6 bases, with 10 bases lying between them. CDR3 sequence: CASSLDGVGQPQHF. The CDR3 bases are TGCGCCAGCAGCTTGGACGGGGTAGGTCAGCCCCAGCATTTT.

The chain has TRBV5-4 and TRBJ2-5; TRBD2 matches 8 bases. After removal of 5 bases from V and 5 bases from J, the junction contained 11 bases not matched to a gene. Germline CDR1 SGHNT, CDR2 YYREEE (reference sequence). CDR3 size: 15 residues. CDR3 residues: CASRRGLGERETQYF. In DNA form, the CDR3 reads TGTGCCAGCAGAAGGGGACTAGGGGAGAGGGAGACCCAGTACTTC.

Of note for this clone: Germline is not matched at one junction end, which may reflect a read error. The chain recombines TRBV6-5 with TRBJ1-1; 7 bases agree with TRBD1. The CDR3 is 12 residues long. CDR1 is MNHEY and CDR2 is SVGAGI in the germline V gene. CDR3 region: CASSLTGTDTRF. Here the CDR3 DNA reads TGTGCCAGCAGTCTTACCGGGACAGATACCCGCTTT.

This clone showed up just once. The chain is built from TRBV9 and TRBJ1-5, with a weak D call TRBD1 (5 bases). Between the trimmed V and J ends, which lost 0 bases and 8 bases, there was a span of 12 bases. Germline V lookup: CDR1 SGDLS, CDR2 YYNGEE. CDR3 length: 14 amino acids. In DNA, the CDR3 is TGTGCCAGCAGCGTAGATGGGGCGGGGGAGCCCCAGCATTTT. It specifies CASSVDGAGEPQHF. Filled out from reference TRBV9 and TRBJ1-5, the complete variable domain reads DSGVTQTPKHLITATGQRVTLRCSPRSGDLSVYWYQQSLDQGLQFLIQYYNGEERAKGNILERFSAQQFPDLHSELNLSSLELGDSALYFCASSVDGAGEPQHFGDGTRLSIL.

The count of this clone is one. The rearrangement links TRBV6-5 to TRBJ2-3; TRBD1 is a possible D gene (5 bases). The CDR3 is 14 residues long. Trimming removed 1 base at V and 6 bases at J, with 11 bases between. CDR1 and CDR2 (germline): MNHEY, SVGAGI. In DNA, the CDR3 is TGTGCCAGCAGTTACTACCCAGGGATCGATACGCAGTATTTT. Translated: CASSYYPGIDTQYF.

As to this clone: This CDR3 is also generated by other DNA sequences in the sample. This rearrangement joins TRBV27 to TRBJ1-5, with D unresolved. The CDR3 has 15 amino acids. CDR1 and CDR2 from the germline V gene are MNHEY and SMNVEV (reference sequence). Trimming pared 9 bases from V and 4 bases from J, leaving 19 bases between. CDR3 protein: CASDHQDYSNQPQHF. Written as DNA, the CDR3 is TGTGCCAGTGATCACCAGGACTATAGTAATCAGCCCCAGCATTTT.

The chain employs TRBV21-1 and TRBJ2-2; TRBD1 was called by the table and not checked on the DNA. TRBV21-1 is a listed pseudogene. This CDR3 region has 15 residues. The CDR3 DNA follows: TGTGCCAGCAGCAAAATCCACAGGAACACCGGGGAGCTGTTTTTT. It codes for CASSKIHRNTGELFF.

The gene calls are TRBV7-2 and TRBJ2-7, with TRBD2 identical over 8 bases. The V gene end was trimmed by 1 base and the J gene end by 5 bases; junction bases not matched to a gene: 4. There are 14 residues in the CDR3. Germline CDR1 is SGHTA and CDR2 is FQGNSA. The CDR3 DNA sequence: TGTGCCAGCAGCTTAGGCGGGAGGACCCACGAGCAGTACGTC. Protein product: CASSLGGRTHEQYV.

The gene calls are TRBV19 and TRBJ2-3; 8 positions match TRBD1. In germline, CDR1 is LNHDA, CDR2 SQIVND (reference sequence). V gave up 6 bases and J gave up 2 bases; unmatched junction bases: 7. The CDR3 totals 15 residues. The CDR3 DNA is TGTGCCAGTAGGCCCCCGGGACAGGCCACAGATACGCAGTATTTT. This gives the protein CASRPPGQATDTQYF.

The CDR3 protein is CASSPTRSDEQFF. For the CDR3, the DNA is TGTGCCAGTAGCCCGACTAGGAGCGATGAGCAGTTCTTC. This chain joins TRBV19 and TRBJ2-1; tentative D call: TRBD2 (6 bases). There are 13 residues in the CDR3. Between the trimmed V and J ends, which lost 6 bases and 8 bases, there was a span of 14 bases. CDR1 is LNHDA, CDR2 SQIVND, per germline (reference sequence).

The chain employs TRBV27 and TRBJ2-1; 8 bases line up with TRBD1. In germline, CDR1 is MNHEY, CDR2 SMNVEV (reference sequence). The V gene end was trimmed by 6 bases and the J gene end by 7 bases; junction bases not matched to a gene: 5. The CDR3 extends over 13 amino acids. The CDR3 bases are TGTGCCAGCAGACTCAGGGGGCTAAATGAGCAGTTCTTC. Protein product: CASRLRGLNEQFF.

The J gene is TRBJ1-5, the V gene TRBV30, with D unclear. Germline V gene data show CDR1 as GTSNPN and CDR2 as SVGIG (reference sequence). The CDR3 spans 13 residues. Deletions cut 2 bases from V and 2 bases from J, with 7 bases between. CDR3 sequence: CAWSSGRNQPQHF. The CDR3 coding sequence is TGTGCCTGGAGTAGCGGTCGCAATCAGCCCCAGCATTTT.

The rearrangement links TRBV6-1 to TRBJ2-7; D possibly corresponds to TRBD2 (6 bases). This CDR3 spans 16 amino acids. Trimming took off 2 bases at V and 0 bases at J, with 14 bases between the two ends. CDR1 and CDR2 from the germline V gene are MNHNS and SASEGT. The chain's CDR3 is CASSERNGGSSYEQYF. CDR3 in DNA: TGTGCCAGCAGTGAACGGAACGGGGGAAGCTCCTACGAGCAGTACTTC.

A few counts support this clone. One end of the junction varies from germline; a read error may be responsible. This sequence joins TRBV6-1 and TRBJ1-1; D perhaps matches TRBD1 (6 bases). The CDR3 length is 13 residues. CDR1 MNHNS and CDR2 SASEGT come from the germline V gene. CDR3 DNA sequence: TGTGCCAGCAGTGTCAGGGGACAACCCCGGCCCCTCTTT. Protein product: CASSVRGQPRPLF.

The chain uses TRBV6-6 and TRBJ1-6, with TRBD1 matching over 7 bases. Trimming at V came to 6 bases and at J to 8 bases, leaving 7 bases not matched to a gene. CDR3 size: 14 residues. Per the germline V gene, CDR1 is MNHNY and CDR2 is SVGAGI (reference sequence). CDR3 sequence reads: CASRIQGRDSPLHF. For the CDR3, the DNA is TGTGCCAGCAGAATACAGGGGCGGGATTCACCCCTCCACTTT.

The chain carries TRBV27 and TRBJ2-3; D gene unclear. Trimming cost V 0 bases and J 8 bases, with 6 bases left between them. The CDR3 consists of 12 residues. Germline lookup yields CDR1 MNHEY and CDR2 SMNVEV (reference sequence). The CDR3 is CASSLSPGTQYF. CDR3 nucleotides: TGTGCCAGCAGTTTATCTCCAGGTACGCAGTATTTT.

V is TRBV19 and J is TRBJ2-3; 10 positions agree with TRBD2. Trimming took 9 bases from V and 6 from J; bases not matched to a gene: 9. The germline V gene encodes CDR1 LNHDA and CDR2 SQIVND (reference sequence). CDR3 length: 14 amino acids. The CDR3 coding sequence is TGTGCCAGCGGTCCTAGCGGGAGTCGGGATACGCAGTATTTT. It specifies CASGPSGSRDTQYF.

V usage is TRBV15 and J usage is TRBJ2-3; D is possibly TRBD2 (7 bases). There are 15 residues in the CDR3. Germline V gene lookup returns CDR1 LNHNV and CDR2 YYDKDF (reference sequence). The V and J ends lost 8 bases and 3 bases respectively, with 18 bases between them. CDR3 sequence: CATLGGGGGTDTQYF. DNA of the CDR3: TGTGCCACCCTAGGGGGGGGCGGAGGTACAGATACGCAGTATTTT.

Note on this clone: One end of the junction does not line up with germline, which may come from a read error. The chain joins TRBV6-1 to TRBJ2-1; 7 bases are shared with TRBD2. Germline CDR1 reads MNHNS; CDR2 reads SASEGT. There are 18 residues in the CDR3. The CDR3, as DNA: TGTGCCAGCAGCGAAGCTCATCCGACTAGCTCTTTCTACAATGAGCAGTTCTTC. As protein: CASSEAHPTSSFYNEQFF.

This chain uses TRBV12-2 with TRBJ2-6; the table names TRBD1, a call not compared with the DNA. TRBV12-2 is classified as a pseudogene. CDR3 size: 17 residues. CDR3 coding DNA: TGTGCAAGTCGCTTCCGGGACAGGGGTACTGGGGCCAACGTCCTGACTTTC. This translates into CASRFRDRGTGANVLTF.

The chain carries TRBV6-1 and TRBJ2-1; tentatively, D is TRBD2 (5 bases). V was clipped by 4 bases and J by 0 bases, with 10 bases between them. The V gene's germline CDR1 is MNHNS and CDR2 SASEGT. The CDR3 covers 15 residues. The CDR3 DNA follows: TGTGCCAGCAGTGTTGAGGGAAGCTCCTACAATGAGCAGTTCTTC. The encoded protein is CASSVEGSSYNEQFF.

This clone was picked up a small number of times. The J gene is TRBJ2-4, the V gene TRBV30, with 12 bases lining up with TRBD2. The trim removed 0 bases at V and 9 bases at J, leaving 9 bases unmatched. The CDR3 runs to 16 residues. The germline gives CDR1 GTSNPN, CDR2 SVGIG (reference sequence). In DNA form, the CDR3 reads TGTGCCTGGAGTGTAACCCGACTAGCGGGAGAGGGCATTCAGTACTTC. Encoded protein: CAWSVTRLAGEGIQYF. Combining the CDR3 with reference TRBV30 and TRBJ2-4 gives the whole variable domain SQTIHQWPATLVQPVGSPLSLECTVEGTSNPNLYWYRQAAGRGLQLLFYSVGIGQISSEVPQNLSASRPQDRQFILSSKKLLLSDSGFYLCAWSVTRLAGEGIQYFGAGTRLSVL.

The CDR3 DNA follows: TGTGCCAGAAGCCACAGGGCGAGGGAGCAGTACGTC. Amino acids: CARSHRAREQYV. The rearrangement links TRBV5-3 to TRBJ2-7; tentatively, D is TRBD1 (6 bases). TRBV5-3 carries the ORF label, with uncertain function. Trimming shortened V by 4 bases and J by 7 bases, and 12 bases separated the two germline ends. The CDR3 is 12 amino acids.

Remarks on this clone: This same CDR3 is encoded by further DNA sequences in the sample. The V gene is TRBV9, the J gene TRBJ2-3; weak D call: TRBD2 (6 bases). The V end was cut by 0 bases, the J end by 0 bases, with 8 bases between. This CDR3 contains 15 residues. Germline V gene data show CDR1 as SGDLS and CDR2 as YYNGEE. CDR3 region: CASSVEGTSTDTQYF. The CDR3 DNA is TGTGCCAGCAGCGTAGAGGGGACTAGCACAGATACGCAGTATTTT.

The CDR3 reads CASPGGPNQPQHF. Written as DNA, the CDR3 is TGTGCCAGCCCAGGGGGTCCCAATCAGCCCCAGCATTTT. The V and J genes are TRBV6-5 and TRBJ1-5; 7 bases map to TRBD1. V shed 8 bases, J shed 3 bases, and the junction held 4 bases outside the gene matches. Germline lookup yields CDR1 MNHEY and CDR2 SVGAGI. There are 13 residues in the CDR3.

The chain uses TRBV6-4 and TRBJ2-2; 9 bases fit TRBD1. V lost 8 bases to trimming and J lost 5 bases; unmatched junction nucleotides: 9. Germline V CDR1 and CDR2: MRHNA, SNTAGT. This CDR3 comprises 15 residues. In DNA form, the CDR3 reads TGTGCCAGCGCAGCCGGGACAGGGAGAACCGGGGAGCTGTTTTTT. Translated: CASAAGTGRTGELFF.

The chain's CDR3 is CASSLGVAGNEQFF. The CDR3 DNA sequence: TGTGCCAGCAGCCTAGGAGTAGCTGGCAATGAGCAGTTCTTC. The chain carries TRBV27 and TRBJ2-1; no definite D call. CDR3 length equals 14 residues. V was trimmed by 6 bases and J by 6 bases, leaving 15 bases between them. From germline, CDR1 is MNHEY and CDR2 SMNVEV (reference sequence).